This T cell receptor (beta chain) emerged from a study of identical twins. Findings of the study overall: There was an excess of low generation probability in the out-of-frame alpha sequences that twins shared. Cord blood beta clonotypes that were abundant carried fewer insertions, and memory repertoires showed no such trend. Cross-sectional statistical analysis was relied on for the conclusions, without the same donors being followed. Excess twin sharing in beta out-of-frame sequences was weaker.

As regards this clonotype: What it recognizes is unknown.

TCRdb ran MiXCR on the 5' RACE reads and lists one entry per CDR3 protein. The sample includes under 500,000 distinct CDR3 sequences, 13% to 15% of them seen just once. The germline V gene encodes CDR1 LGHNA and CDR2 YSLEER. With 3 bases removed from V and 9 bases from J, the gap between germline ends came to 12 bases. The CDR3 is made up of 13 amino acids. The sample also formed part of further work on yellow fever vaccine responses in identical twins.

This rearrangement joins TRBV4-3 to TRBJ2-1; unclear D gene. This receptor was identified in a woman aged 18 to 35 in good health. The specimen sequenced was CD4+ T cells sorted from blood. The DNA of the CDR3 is TGCGCCAGCAGCCAGAGTTGGAGCACTGAGCAGTTCTTC. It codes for CASSQSWSTEQFF.